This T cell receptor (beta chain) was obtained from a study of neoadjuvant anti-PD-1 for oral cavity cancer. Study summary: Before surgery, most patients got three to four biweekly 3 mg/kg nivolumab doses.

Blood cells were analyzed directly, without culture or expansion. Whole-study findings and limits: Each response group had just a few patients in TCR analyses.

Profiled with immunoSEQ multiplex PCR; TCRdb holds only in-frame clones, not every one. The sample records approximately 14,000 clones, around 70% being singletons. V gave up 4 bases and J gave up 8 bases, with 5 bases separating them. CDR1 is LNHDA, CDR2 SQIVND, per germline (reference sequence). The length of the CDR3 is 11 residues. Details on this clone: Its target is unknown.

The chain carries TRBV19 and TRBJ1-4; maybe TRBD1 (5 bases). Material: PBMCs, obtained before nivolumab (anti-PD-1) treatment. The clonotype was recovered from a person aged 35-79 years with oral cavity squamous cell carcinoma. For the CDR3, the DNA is TGTGCCAGTAGTACAGGGGAAAAACTGTTTTTT. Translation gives CASSTGEKLFF.